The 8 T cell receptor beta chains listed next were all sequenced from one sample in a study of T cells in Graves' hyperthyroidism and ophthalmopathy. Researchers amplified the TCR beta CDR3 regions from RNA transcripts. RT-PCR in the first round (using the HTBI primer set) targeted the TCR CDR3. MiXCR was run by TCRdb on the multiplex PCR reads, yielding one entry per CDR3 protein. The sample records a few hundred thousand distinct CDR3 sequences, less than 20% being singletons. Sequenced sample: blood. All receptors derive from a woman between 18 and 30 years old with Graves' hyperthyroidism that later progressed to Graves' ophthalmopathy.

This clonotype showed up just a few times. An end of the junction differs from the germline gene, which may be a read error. Here the CDR3 reads CASRRGGRVEAQYF. CDR3 DNA: TGTGCCAGCCGGCGGGGAGGGAGGGTAGAGGCCCAGTACTTC. This chain uses TRBV7-8 with TRBJ2-5; TRBD2 matches 7 bases. This CDR3 has 14 amino acids. Germline-derived CDR1 and CDR2 are SGHVS and FQNEAQ.

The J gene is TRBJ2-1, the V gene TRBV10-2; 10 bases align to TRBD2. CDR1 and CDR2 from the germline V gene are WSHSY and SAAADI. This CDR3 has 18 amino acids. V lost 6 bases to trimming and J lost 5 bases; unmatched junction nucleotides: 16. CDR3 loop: CASRGLADPKLPNNEQFF. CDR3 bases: TGCGCCAGCAGAGGACTAGCGGACCCCAAGTTACCTAACAATGAGCAGTTCTTC.

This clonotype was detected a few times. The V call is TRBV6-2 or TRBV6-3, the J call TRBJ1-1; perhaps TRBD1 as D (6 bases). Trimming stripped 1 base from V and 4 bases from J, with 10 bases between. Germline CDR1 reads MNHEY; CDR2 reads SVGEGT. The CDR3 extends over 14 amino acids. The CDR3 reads CASSYFEGGTEAFF. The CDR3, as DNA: TGTGCCAGCAGTTACTTCGAGGGGGGCACTGAAGCTTTCTTT.

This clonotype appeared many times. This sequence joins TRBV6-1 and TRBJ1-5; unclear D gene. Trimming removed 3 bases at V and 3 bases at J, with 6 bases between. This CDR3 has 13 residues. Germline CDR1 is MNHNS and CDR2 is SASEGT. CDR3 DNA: TGTGCCAGCAGTGAGCGGGACAATCAGCCCCAGCATTTT. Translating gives CASSERDNQPQHF.

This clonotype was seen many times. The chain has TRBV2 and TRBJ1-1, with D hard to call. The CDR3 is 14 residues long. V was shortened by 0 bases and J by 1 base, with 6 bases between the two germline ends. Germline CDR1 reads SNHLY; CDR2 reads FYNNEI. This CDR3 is CASSEAYGNTEAFF. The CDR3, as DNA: TGTGCCAGCAGTGAAGCGTACGGGAACACTGAAGCTTTCTTT.

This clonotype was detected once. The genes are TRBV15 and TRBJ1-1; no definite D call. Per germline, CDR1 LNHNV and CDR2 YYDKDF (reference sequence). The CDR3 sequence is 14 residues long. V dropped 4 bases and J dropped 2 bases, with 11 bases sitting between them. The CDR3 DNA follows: TGTGCCACCAGCACTTGGACGGGAAACACTGAAGCTTTCTTT. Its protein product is CATSTWTGNTEAFF.

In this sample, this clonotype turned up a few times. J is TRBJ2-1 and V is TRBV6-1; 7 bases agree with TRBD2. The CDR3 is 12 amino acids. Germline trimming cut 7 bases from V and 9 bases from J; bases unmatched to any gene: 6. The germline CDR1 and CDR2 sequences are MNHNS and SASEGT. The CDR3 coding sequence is TGTGCCAGCACCTTCCGGGAGGTTGAGCAGTTCTTC. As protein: CASTFREVEQFF.

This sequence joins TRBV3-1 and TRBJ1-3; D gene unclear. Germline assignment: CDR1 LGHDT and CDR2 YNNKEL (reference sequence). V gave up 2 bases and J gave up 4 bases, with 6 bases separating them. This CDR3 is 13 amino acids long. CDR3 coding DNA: TGTGCCAGCAGCCAAACACCAGGAAACACCATATATTTT. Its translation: CASSQTPGNTIYF.